This T cell receptor (beta chain) emerged from a study of shared T cell receptors in the human thymus. Method: immunoSEQ multiplex PCR; TCRdb's copy keeps in-frame clones and lacks some. The sample lists about 730,000 clones; 75% to 90% were seen once. Trimming removed 5 bases from V and 5 bases from J, with 4 bases in between. The CDR3 length is 10 residues. Per germline, CDR1 SEHNR and CDR2 FQNEAQ (reference sequence). This sample was also put to use in a study of human thymus T cells.

The chain joins TRBV7-9 to TRBJ2-7; D is unresolved. This TCR was recovered from a girl less than two years old with a congenital heart defect. The sequenced sample consisted of thymocytes. The CDR3 sequence: CASSEHEQYF. The CDR3 DNA follows: TGTGCCAGCAGCGAGCACGAGCAGTACTTC.